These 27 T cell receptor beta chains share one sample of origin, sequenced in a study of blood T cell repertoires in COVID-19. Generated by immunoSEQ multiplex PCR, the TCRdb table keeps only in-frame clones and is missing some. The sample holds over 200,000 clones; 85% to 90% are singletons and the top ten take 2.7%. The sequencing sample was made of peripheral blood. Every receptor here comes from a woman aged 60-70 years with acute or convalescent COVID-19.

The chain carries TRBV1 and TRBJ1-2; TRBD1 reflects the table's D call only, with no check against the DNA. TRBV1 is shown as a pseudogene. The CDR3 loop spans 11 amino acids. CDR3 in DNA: TGCACCAGCACCCCCCCAGGCCCCAACACCTTC. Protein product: CTSTPPGPNTF.

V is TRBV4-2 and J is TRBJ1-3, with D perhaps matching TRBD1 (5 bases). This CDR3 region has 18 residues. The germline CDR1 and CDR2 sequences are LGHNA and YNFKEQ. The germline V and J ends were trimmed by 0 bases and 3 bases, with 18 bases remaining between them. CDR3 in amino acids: CASSQEMQGGTLGNTIYF. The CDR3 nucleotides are TGTGCCAGCAGCCAAGAAATGCAGGGAGGGACCCTTGGAAACACCATATATTTT.

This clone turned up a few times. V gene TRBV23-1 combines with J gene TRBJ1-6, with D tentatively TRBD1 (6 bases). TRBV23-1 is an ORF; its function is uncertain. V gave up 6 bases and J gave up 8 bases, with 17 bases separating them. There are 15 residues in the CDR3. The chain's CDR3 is CASSPRGGAYSPLHF. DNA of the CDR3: TGCGCCAGCAGCCCTAGGGGGGGCGCTTATTCACCCCTCCACTTT.

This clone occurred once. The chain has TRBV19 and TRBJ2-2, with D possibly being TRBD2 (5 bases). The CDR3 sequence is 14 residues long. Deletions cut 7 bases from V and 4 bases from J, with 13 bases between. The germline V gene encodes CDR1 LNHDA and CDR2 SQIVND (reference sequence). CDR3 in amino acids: CASTVRASTGELFF. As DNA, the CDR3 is TGTGCCAGTACGGTGAGGGCCTCCACCGGGGAGCTGTTTTTT.

The CDR3 coding sequence is TGTGCCCCTTCGACGGGCAGGGGGTGTAACCAGGCCCAGCATTTT. Protein product: CAPSTGRGCNQAQHF. V gene TRBV6-5 combines with J gene TRBJ1-5; 7 nucleotides match TRBD1. The CDR3 covers 15 residues. J gave up 11 bases and V 11 bases, and 21 bases lay outside the gene matches. CDR1 is MNHEY, CDR2 SVGAGI, per germline.

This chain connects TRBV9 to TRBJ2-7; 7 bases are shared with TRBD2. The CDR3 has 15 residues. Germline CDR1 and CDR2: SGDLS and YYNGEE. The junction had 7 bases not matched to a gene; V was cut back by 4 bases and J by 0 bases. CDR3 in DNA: TGTGCCAGCAGCACTGGGAGGGGCCCCTCCTACGAGCAGTACTTC. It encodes CASSTGRGPSYEQYF.

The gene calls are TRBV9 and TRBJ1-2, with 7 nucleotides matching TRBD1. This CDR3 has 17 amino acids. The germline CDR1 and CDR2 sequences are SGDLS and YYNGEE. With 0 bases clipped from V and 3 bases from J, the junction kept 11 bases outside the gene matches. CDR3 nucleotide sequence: TGTGCCAGCAGCGTAGACCCTCGACCCGGGACAGACTATGGCTACACCTTC. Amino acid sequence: CASSVDPRPGTDYGYTF.

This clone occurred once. The CDR3 sequence: CASSSGLNEKLFF. For the CDR3, the DNA is TGTGCCAGCAGCAGCGGATTAAATGAAAAACTGTTTTTT. This rearrangement joins TRBV7-2 to TRBJ1-4; D is uncertain. Germline loops: CDR1 SGHTA, CDR2 FQGNSA. Between the trimmed V and J ends, which lost 5 bases and 5 bases, there was a span of 9 bases. This CDR3 is 13 amino acids long.

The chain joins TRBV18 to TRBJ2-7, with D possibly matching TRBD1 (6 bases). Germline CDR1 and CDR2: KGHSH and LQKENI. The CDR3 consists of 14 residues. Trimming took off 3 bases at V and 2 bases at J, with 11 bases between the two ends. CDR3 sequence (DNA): TGTGCCAGCTCACCGGGGGCCGCGACCTACGAGCAGTACTTC. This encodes CASSPGAATYEQYF.

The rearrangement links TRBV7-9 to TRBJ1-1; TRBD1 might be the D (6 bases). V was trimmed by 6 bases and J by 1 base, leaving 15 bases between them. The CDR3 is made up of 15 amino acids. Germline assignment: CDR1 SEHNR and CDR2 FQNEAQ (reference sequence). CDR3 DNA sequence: TGTGCCAGCAGGGTGGTAGGGGGATCGAACACTGAAGCTTTCTTT. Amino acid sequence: CASRVVGGSNTEAFF.

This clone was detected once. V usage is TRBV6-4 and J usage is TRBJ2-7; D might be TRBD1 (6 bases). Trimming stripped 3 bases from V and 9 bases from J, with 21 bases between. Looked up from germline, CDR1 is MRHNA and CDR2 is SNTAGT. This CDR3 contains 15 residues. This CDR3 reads CASSESGTPQRGQYF. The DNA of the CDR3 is TGTGCCAGCAGTGAGTCGGGGACACCGCAACGGGGGCAGTACTTC.

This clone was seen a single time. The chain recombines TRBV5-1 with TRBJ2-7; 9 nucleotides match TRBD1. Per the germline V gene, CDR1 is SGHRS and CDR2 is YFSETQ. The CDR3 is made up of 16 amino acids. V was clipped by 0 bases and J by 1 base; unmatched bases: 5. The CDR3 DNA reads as TGCGCCAGCAGCTTGGCTTCCGGGACAGGGTCCTACGAGCAGTACTTC. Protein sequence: CASSLASGTGSYEQYF.

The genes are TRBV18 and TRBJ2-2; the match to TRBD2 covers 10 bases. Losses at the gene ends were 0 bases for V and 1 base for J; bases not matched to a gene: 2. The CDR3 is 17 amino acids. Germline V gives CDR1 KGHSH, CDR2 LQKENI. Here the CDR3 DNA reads TGTGCCAGCTCACCACCGAGACTAGCGGGGAACACCGGGGAGCTGTTTTTT. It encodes CASSPPRLAGNTGELFF.

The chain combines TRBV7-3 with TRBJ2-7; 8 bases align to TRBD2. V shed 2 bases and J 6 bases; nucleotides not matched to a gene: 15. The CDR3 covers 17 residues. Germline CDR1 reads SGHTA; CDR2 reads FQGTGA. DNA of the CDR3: TGTGCCAGCAGCTTAGATCCACCGGGACTAGGAGTCAGCGAGCAGTACTTC. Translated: CASSLDPPGLGVSEQYF.

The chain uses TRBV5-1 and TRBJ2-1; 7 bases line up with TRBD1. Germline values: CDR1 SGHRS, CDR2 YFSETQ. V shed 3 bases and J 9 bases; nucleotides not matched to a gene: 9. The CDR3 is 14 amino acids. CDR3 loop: CASSWRQGRGEQFF. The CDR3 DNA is TGCGCCAGCAGCTGGAGACAGGGACGGGGTGAGCAGTTCTTC. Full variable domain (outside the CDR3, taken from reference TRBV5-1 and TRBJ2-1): KAGVTQTPRYLIKTRGQQVTLSCSPISGHRSVSWYQQTPGQGLQFLFEYFSETQRNKGNFPGRFSGRQFSNSRSEMNVSTLELGDSALYLCASSWRQGRGEQFFGPGTRLTVL.

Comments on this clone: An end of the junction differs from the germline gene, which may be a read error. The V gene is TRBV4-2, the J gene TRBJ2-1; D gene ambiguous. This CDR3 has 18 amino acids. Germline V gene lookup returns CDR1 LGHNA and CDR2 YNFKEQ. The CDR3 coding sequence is TGTGCCAGCAGCCAAAACCCCTCGGGTCCCAACTCCAACAATGAGCAGTTCTTC. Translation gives CASSQNPSGPNSNNEQFF.

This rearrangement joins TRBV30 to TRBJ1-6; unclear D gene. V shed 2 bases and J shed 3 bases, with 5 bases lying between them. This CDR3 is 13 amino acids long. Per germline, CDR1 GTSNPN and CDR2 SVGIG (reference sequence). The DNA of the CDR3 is TGTGCCTGGAGTTCAGGCTATAATTCACCCCTCCACTTT. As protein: CAWSSGYNSPLHF.

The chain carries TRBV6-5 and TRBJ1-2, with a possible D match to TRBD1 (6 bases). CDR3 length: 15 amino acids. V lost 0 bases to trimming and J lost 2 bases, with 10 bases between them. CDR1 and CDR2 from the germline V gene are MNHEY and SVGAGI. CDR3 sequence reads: CASSYSQRGNYGYTF. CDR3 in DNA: TGTGCCAGCAGTTACTCGCAGAGGGGGAACTATGGCTACACCTTC.

The CDR3 spells CASSPRAASGSGNEQFF. Here the CDR3 DNA reads TGTGCCAGCTCACCACGGGCTGCTAGCGGGAGTGGCAATGAGCAGTTCTTC. The chain couples TRBV18 to TRBJ2-1, with 10 bases that match TRBD2. The length of the CDR3 is 17 residues. V was clipped by 1 base and J by 6 bases; unmatched bases: 9. The germline gives CDR1 KGHSH, CDR2 LQKENI. The full variable domain, its missing parts supplied by reference TRBV18 and TRBJ2-1, is NAGVMQNPRHLVRRRGQEARLRCSPMKGHSHVYWYRQLPEEGLKFMVYLQKENIIDESGMPKERFSAEFPKEGPSILRIQQVVRGDSAAYFCASSPRAASGSGNEQFFGPGTRLTVL.

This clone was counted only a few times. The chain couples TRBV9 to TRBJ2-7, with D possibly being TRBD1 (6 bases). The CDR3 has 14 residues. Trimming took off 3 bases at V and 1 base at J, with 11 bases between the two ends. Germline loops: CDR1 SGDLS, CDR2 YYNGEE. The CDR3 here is CASSAAGASYEQYF. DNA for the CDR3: TGTGCCAGCAGCGCGGCAGGGGCATCCTACGAGCAGTACTTC.

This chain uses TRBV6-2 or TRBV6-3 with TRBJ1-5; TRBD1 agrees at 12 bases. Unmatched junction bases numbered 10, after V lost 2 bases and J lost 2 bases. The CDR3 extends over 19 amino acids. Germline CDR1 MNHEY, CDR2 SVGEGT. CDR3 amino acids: CASSYVAGTGGRGNQPQHF. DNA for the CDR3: TGTGCCAGCAGTTACGTCGCTGGGACAGGGGGCAGGGGCAATCAGCCCCAGCATTTT.

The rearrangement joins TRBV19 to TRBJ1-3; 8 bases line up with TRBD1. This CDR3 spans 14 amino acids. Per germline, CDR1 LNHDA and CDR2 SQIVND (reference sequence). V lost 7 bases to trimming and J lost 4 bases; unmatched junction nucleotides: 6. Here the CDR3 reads CASTDRGGGNTIYF. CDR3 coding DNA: TGTGCCAGTACCGACAGGGGAGGAGGAAACACCATATATTTT.

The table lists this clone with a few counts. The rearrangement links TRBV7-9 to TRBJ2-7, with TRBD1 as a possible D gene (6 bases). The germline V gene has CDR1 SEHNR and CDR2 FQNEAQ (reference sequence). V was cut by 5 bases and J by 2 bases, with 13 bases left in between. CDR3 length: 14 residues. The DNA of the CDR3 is TGTGCCAGCAGCCCCCGGGACATGGCCTACGAGCAGTACTTC. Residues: CASSPRDMAYEQYF.

CDR3 nucleotide sequence: TGTGCCAGCAGCTTGGGCAGCCAAAGGAATGAGCAGTTCTTC. Amino acids: CASSLGSQRNEQFF. This chain joins TRBV7-9 and TRBJ2-1; no definite D call. Germline CDR1 SEHNR, CDR2 FQNEAQ (reference sequence). Trimming took 3 bases from V and 7 from J, leaving 13 bases between them. This CDR3 spans 14 amino acids.

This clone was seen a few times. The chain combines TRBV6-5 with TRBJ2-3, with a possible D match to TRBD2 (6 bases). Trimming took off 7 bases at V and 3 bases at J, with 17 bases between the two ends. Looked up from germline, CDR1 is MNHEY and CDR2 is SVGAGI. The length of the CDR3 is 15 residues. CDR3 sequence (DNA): TGTGCCAGCACCGAAAGGGCAGGGAGGACAGATACGCAGTATTTT. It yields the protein CASTERAGRTDTQYF.

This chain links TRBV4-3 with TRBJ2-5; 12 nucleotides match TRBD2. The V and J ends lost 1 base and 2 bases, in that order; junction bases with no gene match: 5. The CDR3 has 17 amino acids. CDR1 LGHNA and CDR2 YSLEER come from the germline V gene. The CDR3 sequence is CASSQGLAGAGQETQYF. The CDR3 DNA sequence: TGCGCCAGCAGCCAAGGACTAGCGGGAGCCGGACAAGAGACCCAGTACTTC.

CDR3 sequence: CASTSIEGGGPAEAFF. DNA of the CDR3: TGCGCCAGCACCTCTATCGAAGGCGGGGGGCCCGCTGAAGCTTTCTTT. This chain joins TRBV10-2 and TRBJ1-1; tentatively, D is TRBD1 (6 bases). V lost 7 bases and J 6 bases, leaving 24 bases between the germline ends. The CDR3 length is 16 residues. Germline V gene data show CDR1 as WSHSY and CDR2 as SAAADI.